This T cell receptor beta chain was identified in a study of T cell repertoires in cytomegalovirus infection (dated by TCRdb to between 2017 and 2020). Regarding the complete study: Alongside well-studied HLA-B-restricted epitopes, the peptide stimulations were aimed at recently identified HLA-C-restricted CMV epitopes, whose presentation resists viral immunomodulation. Because public TCR beta signatures pointed to carriage of CMV infection together with the matching HLA type, the HLA type of each donor mattered for the analysis.

In the paper's terms, the treatment or condition label means: in vitro stimulation with specific CMV peptide epitopes to enrich CMV-specific T cells. The listed sequencing device is Illumina HiSeq 1500. Through fastp at Q25 and MiXCR, TCRdb rebuilt clones from the public reads, retaining in-frame beta chains. Under each unique CDR3 protein, matching rows form one entry showing the most common genes and DNA. In this sample the table shows some 270,000 distinct CDR3 sequences, less than 25% of which occur a single time. Clones ranked in the top ten supply about 21% of the sample. The CDR3 goes from the cysteine to the phenylalanine over 16 residues. Of all the DNA, just the CDR3 is kept, 48 bases in frame from base 1. Ends trimmed: V by 2 bases, J by 5 bases; bases unmatched to a gene: 10. The CDR1 and CDR2 encoded by the germline V gene (reference sequence) are GTSNPN and SVGIG. Study-wide findings and limitations: In both this cohort and an independent cohort of 352 donors, the cumulative frequency of public TCR beta family members distinguished carriers of CMV infection plus the relevant HLA type. In the ex vivo response, HLA-C-restricted CMV-specific TCR beta clonotypes were dominant, and in two of eight donors the single most frequent clonotype came from this HLA-C-restricted group.

This clonotype has just a few counts. What antigen it recognizes has not been identified. No base quality information exists; no much larger clone differs at one position. Sequencing was performed on cultured PBMCs, taken from culture after CMV antigen stimulation. This clonotype originated in a human donor in good health (CMV status not recorded). Some clones in this sample may be carry-over from other donors' samples. Here the chain combines TRBV30 and TRBJ2-1, with 9 central nucleotides matching TRBD2. The CDR3 region: CAWSRGSGRYHNEQFF. The nucleotide sequence is TGTGCCTGGAGTAGAGGGAGCGGGAGGTACCACAATGAGCAGTTCTTC.